Included here is one TCR beta chain sequence, with context. This clone's antigen is unknown. No much larger clonotype is one base removed from it; base qualities were not supplied. Amplification of TCR beta CDR3 regions was carried out from RNA transcripts. The first round of RT-PCR for the TCR CDR3 was performed with the HTBI primer set and the Qiagen OneStep RT-PCR kit. Libraries were constructed in a second round of multiplex PCR, after which size selection and purification were carried out. Paired-end sequencing of the libraries was performed with 100 bp reads on an Illumina HiSeq2000. On the study's bioinformatics: SOAPnuke was used to process the raw data, with reads discarded if the reads contained adapters or uncalled bases, had a mean Phred below 15, or lacked an exact constant-primer or identifier match. High-quality paired reads were merged using COPE v1.2.5, and each unique nucleotide sequence was defined as a clonotype. MiTCR v1.1 was used to align the clonotypes against IMGT TRBV, TRBD and TRBJ reference segments. The analysis included only V-J combinations with a frequency above 0.0001, which together covered more than 99% of the repertoires. A TCS score was defined as the ratio between F50 (clonal expansion) and ExV (chaos), using BLOSUM62-based TCRdist between CDR3 peptides within each V-J. Welch's t-statistics and random forest reduced fewer than 550 V-J features to roughly 13, which were used in a naive Bayes classifier (R e1071). The Morisita-Horn index was used to measure how similar the thyroid and blood repertoires were. The raw public data were reprocessed by TCRdb itself: fastp quality trimming at Q25, MiXCR clonotype calling, in-frame beta chains only. Each CDR3 protein gets just one entry, which takes the most common genes and DNA from the rows behind it. The V and J calls, along with clone size, are taken from TCRdb and not from the paper's own processing. This sample lists 610,000 or so distinct CDR3 sequences; about 43% were detected once. The ten largest make up roughly 7.7% of the sample.

The data are from a study of T cells in Graves' hyperthyroidism and ophthalmopathy (dated by TCRdb to 2018 to 2020). General notes on the study: To identify distinguishing TCR V-J signatures, a discovery cohort of about a hundred patients was used, comprising under 45 with Graves' ophthalmopathy and 57 with stable Graves' hyperthyroidism. For training and testing, the 100 patients in the discovery cohort were randomly divided in a 7:3 ratio. TCR Vbeta CDR3 sequencing of 135 peripheral blood samples (43 ophthalmopathy, about 75 hyperthyroidism and roughly 17 progressor patients) is reported in the paper. After sampling, hyperthyroidism patients received methimazole starting at 30 mg daily, and ophthalmopathy patients received high-dose intravenous methylprednisolone. The study also compared thyroid tissue and blood T-cell repertoires from several Graves' hyperthyroidism patients. Prospective prediction of ophthalmopathy was tested in an independent validation cohort of under 20 hyperthyroidism patients and some 17 patients who later progressed to ophthalmopathy.

The research as a whole found: No statistical method was used to set the sample size in advance, and investigators knew the group allocation. A 13 V-J signature model separated ophthalmopathy from stable hyperthyroidism, with roughly 88% sensitivity and 81% to 82% specificity in cross-validation and 80%/75% in testing. In validation, the model predicted progression to ophthalmopathy with 65% to 71% sensitivity and 72% to 75% specificity, a median of about six months before onset. Most expanded thyroid clonotypes (frequency above 0.001) were also detected in blood, a finding suggesting that blood repertoires may reflect thyroid immune responses.

Between the V and J ends, shortened by 7 bases and 5 bases respectively, the junction contains 12 bases. Per the germline V gene (reference sequence), LNHDA is the CDR1 and SQIVND is the CDR2. Taken from cysteine to phenylalanine, the CDR3 has 13 residues. The entry retains the CDR3 DNA only, 39 bases that are in frame from base 1. Stable Graves' hyperthyroidism was defined as no progression to ophthalmopathy during 18 months of follow-up. Hyperthyroidism patients were newly diagnosed, with disease duration under 2 months, and aged 18 to 65 years. Any patient with an uncontrolled infection, another autoimmune disease, pregnancy or lactation was excluded. Diagnoses were based on clinical symptoms, serum thyroxine and TRAb, thyroid ultrasound and orbital computed tomography. Trizol reagent was used to extract total RNA, and RNA quality was then checked on an Agilent 2100 Bioanalyzer.

Sequencing was carried out using peripheral blood or thyroid tissue (not recorded which). This chain is built from TRBV19 and TRBJ1-5; the D gene cannot be named for sure. This TCR was sampled from a woman aged 18 to 35 with Graves' hyperthyroidism. CDR3 reads: CASTLAVYQPQHF. In nucleotide form, the sequence is TGTGCCAGTACTTTGGCAGTTTATCAGCCCCAGCATTTT.